This is a list of T cell receptor beta chains from one sample in a study of blood T cells in healthy people across ages. In TCRdb, the 5' RACE reads were re-called with MiXCR into one record per CDR3 protein. The sample contains 1.2 million to 1.5 million distinct CDR3 sequences, roughly 64% of which appear only once. Sequencing was carried out using blood. These receptors all stem from a man aged 18 to 30 in good health. Each CDR3 is given with its conserved first and last residue. Each record gives: V gene, CDR3 protein.

TRBV10-3 | CAISEMTGESSYNEQFF
TRBV3-1 | CASQPRGTPFGGYTF
TRBV6-5 | CASSYGGLQPQHF
TRBV20-1 | CSATFARGQNGYTF
TRBV6-6 | CASSYSTGAGATYEQYF
TRBV24-1 | CATSDLAPDPGVGAEAFF
TRBV29-1 | CSATMAEPDEQYF
TRBV7-7 | CASSPLVGAGGYTF
TRBV9 | CASSVRGQSYEQYF
TRBV20-1 | CSATDGGQQETQYF
TRBV25-1 | CASSGTGGINGYTF
TRBV7-9 | CASSPHLTTTGGVNTGELFF
TRBV5-1 | CAISRISVGGTDTQYF
TRBV6-6 | CASSYFRVERGKLFF
TRBV24-1 | CATSDGVATEAFF
TRBV27 | CASTPCIQYF
TRBV29-1 | CSVGLWTSGQQNEQFF
TRBV9 | CASSVGRRRQETQYF
TRBV3-1 | CASSRGIGTDTQYF
TRBV7-8 | CASSLTPRGYEQYF
TRBV6-6 | CASSYSEETLHF
TRBV29-1 | CSSRSLTSAQETQYF
TRBV27 | CASSWGRSSYEQYF
TRBV3-1 | CASSPSGPGGNSPLHF
TRBV12-3/TRBV12-4 | CASQRWGTDYNEQFF
TRBV7-9 | CASSPWNRGAQYF
TRBV6-1 | CASSDPIVEYF
TRBV7-9 | CASSPVSGQGETQYF
TRBV29-1 | CSVGEGLTDTQYF
TRBV4-1 | CASSHLQGDETQYF
TRBV5-1 | CASSIGRGGGDEQFF
TRBV5-1 | CASSQAGLVEQFF
TRBV7-2 | CASSRQRTSYEQYF
TRBV20-1 | CSARGAGNIYEQYF
TRBV9 | CASSVGILYNEQFF
TRBV3-1 | CASSQTGTGGLLSYGYTF
TRBV4-3 | CASSQELFLTGSSDTQYF
TRBV5-1 | CASSLNPGLAGEFVQYF
TRBV3-1 | CASTHWGDGNTGELFF
TRBV20-1 | CSARDFPLGYQETQYF
TRBV7-2 | CASSLVNQPQHF
TRBV7-9 | CASSATVSLGETQYF
TRBV4-1 | CASSQQIGWTEAFF
TRBV4-1 | CASSQYGSSGREETQYF
TRBV6-5 | CASSPPRRNERFF
TRBV9 | CASSVWDQSQETQYF
TRBV12-3/TRBV12-4 | CASTMGNQPQHF
TRBV12-3/TRBV12-4 | CASSGLAGMGGETQYF
TRBV29-1 | CSVEGEGGSPLHF
TRBV4-3 | CASSQDGQGYNSPLHF
TRBV29-1 | CSVEVAGLAYEQYF
TRBV7-2 | CASSRQSHGQGNYGYTF
TRBV13 | CASADRGNTEAFF
TRBV20-1 | CSARGRGQQSTNYGYTF
TRBV10-3 | CAISERGGNEQFF
TRBV27 | CASSFAGTSTGELFF
TRBV25-1 | CASGYGQLVEQFF